This is a list of T cell receptor beta chains from one sample in a study of human T cells and chemical hapten exposure. MiXCR, run by TCRdb on the RACE reads, gives a single entry per CDR3 protein. The repertoire holds just over 350,000 distinct CDR3 sequences, with about 6% as singletons. The sample was whole blood, taken in connection with sensitization to the hapten diphenylcyclopropenone (DPC). These receptor sequences come from a woman in her late teens or twenties with alopecia areata. Some clones in this sample may be carry-over from other donors' samples. The CDR3 runs from the conserved cysteine through the conserved F or W. The D gene is left open where the match is weak. Clone size is given for some rows only: seen once, a few or many times, or a class if the clone is expanded.

V gene	clone size	J gene	D gene	CDR3 protein	CDR3 DNA
TRBV12-3/TRBV12-4	few	TRBJ1-5	.	CASSLGITYNQPQHF	TGTGCCAGCAGTTTAGGCATTACCTACAATCAGCCCCAGCATTTT
TRBV7-2	few	TRBJ1-1	.	CASSLDPSQVYTEAFF	TGTGCCAGCAGCTTAGATCCCTCCCAGGTTTACACTGAAGCTTTCTTT
TRBV7-2	many	TRBJ2-3	TRBD2	CASSFGSGARGDTQYF	TGTGCCAGCAGCTTCGGAAGCGGGGCCCGGGGAGATACGCAGTATTTT
TRBV20-1	.	TRBJ2-7	.	CSASDEQYF	TGCAGTGCTTCGGACGAGCAGTACTTC
TRBV20-1	many	TRBJ1-5	TRBD1	CSAAPPGGGQPQHF	TGCAGTGCGGCCCCCCCAGGGGGCGGTCAGCCCCAGCATTTT
TRBV3-1	few	TRBJ2-6	.	CASVTSGANVLTF	TGTGCCAGCGTCACCTCTGGGGCCAACGTCCTGACTTTC
TRBV10-3	.	TRBJ1-6	.	CAISAEGQGNSPLHF	TGTGCCATTTCAGCCGAGGGCCAGGGGAATTCACCCCTCCACTTT
TRBV13	.	TRBJ2-2	TRBD2	CASSLNTGTSGGTNTGELFF	TGTGCCAGCAGCCTCAATACCGGGACTAGCGGGGGGACCAACACCGGGGAGCTGTTTTTT
TRBV12-3/TRBV12-4	many	TRBJ1-1	.	CASRRQASNTEAFF	TGTGCCAGCAGGCGACAGGCCTCGAACACTGAAGCTTTCTTT
TRBV11-2	.	TRBJ1-1	.	CASSFDRVNTEAFF	TGTGCCAGCAGCTTTGACCGAGTGAACACTGAAGCTTTCTTT
TRBV5-1	many	TRBJ1-6	.	CASSLALLGYSPLHF	TGCGCCAGCAGCTTGGCGCTTTTGGGGTATTCACCCCTCCACTTT
TRBV12-3/TRBV12-4	.	TRBJ2-3	.	CASSLGTSNTQDTQYF	TGTGCCAGCAGTTTGGGTACTAGCAACACACAAGATACGCAGTATTTT
TRBV12-3/TRBV12-4	many	TRBJ1-2	.	CASSLEVDGYGYTF	TGTGCCAGCAGTTTAGAAGTGGATGGGTATGGCTACACCTTC
TRBV18	many	TRBJ2-1	TRBD2	CASSLTSGVHNEQFF	TGTGCCAGCTCACTTACTAGCGGGGTCCACAATGAGCAGTTCTTC
TRBV12-3/TRBV12-4	many	TRBJ1-5	.	CASSPQSFSNQPQHF	TGTGCCAGCAGTCCACAGAGTTTTAGCAATCAGCCCCAGCATTTT
TRBV28	few	TRBJ2-2	.	CASSGSGGELFF	TGTGCCAGCAGTGGTTCTGGCGGGGAGCTGTTTTTT
TRBV7-2	.	TRBJ2-7	.	CASSLAGRSYEQYF	TGTGCCAGCAGCTTAGCTGGCAGATCCTACGAGCAGTACTTC
TRBV18	many	TRBJ2-1	TRBD1	CASSPRTGRIYNEQFF	TGTGCCAGCTCACCTAGGACAGGGCGTATCTACAATGAGCAGTTCTTC
TRBV7-6	.	TRBJ2-1	TRBD2	CASSLRAGVNEQFF	TGTGCCAGCAGCTTACGAGCGGGGGTAAATGAGCAGTTCTTC
TRBV2	few	TRBJ2-1	.	CASSEGIPGGNEQFF	TGTGCCAGCAGTGAAGGTATCCCAGGGGGGAATGAGCAGTTCTTC
TRBV12-3/TRBV12-4	.	TRBJ1-4	.	CASSPTGRWEKLFF	TGTGCCAGCAGCCCTACCGGGCGGTGGGAAAAACTGTTTTTT
TRBV27	many	TRBJ2-7	.	CASSLAGLSYEQYF	TGTGCCAGCAGTTTAGCGGGCCTCTCCTACGAGCAGTACTTC
TRBV5-1	many	TRBJ2-2	.	CASSLVGAGELFF	TGTGCCAGCAGCTTAGTAGGTGCCGGGGAGCTGTTTTTT
TRBV27	few	TRBJ1-2	.	CASSLKGGQTYGYTF	TGTGCCAGCAGTTTAAAGGGAGGACAGACATATGGCTACACCTTC
TRBV7-6	.	TRBJ2-7	TRBD1	CASSSGQGAGYEQYF	TGTGCCAGCAGCTCCGGACAGGGGGCAGGGTACGAGCAGTACTTC
TRBV7-3	many	TRBJ1-5	.	CASSPNGGQPQHF	TGTGCCAGCAGCCCGAACGGGGGACAGCCCCAGCATTTT
TRBV7-2	many	TRBJ1-2	TRBD1	CASSYGQGPYYGYTF	TGTGCCAGCAGCTACGGACAGGGCCCATACTATGGCTACACCTTC
TRBV20-1	few	TRBJ2-7	.	CSARDPSGGTSGTSYEQYF	TGCAGTGCTAGAGATCCCTCAGGGGGTACGAGCGGGACGTCCTACGAGCAGTACTTC
TRBV28	.	TRBJ1-6	TRBD1	CASRMGQGYSSYNSPLHF	TGTGCCAGCAGGATGGGACAGGGGTATTCCTCCTATAATTCACCCCTCCACTTT
TRBV11-2	few	TRBJ1-2	TRBD1	CASSGRDRGYGYTF	TGTGCCAGCAGCGGACGGGACAGGGGCTATGGCTACACCTTC
TRBV7-8	.	TRBJ2-2	.	CASSLRPSGPISGELFF	TGTGCCAGCAGCTTGCGTCCATCGGGACCCATCTCCGGGGAGCTGTTTTTT
TRBV7-9	.	TRBJ2-3	TRBD2	CASSSPGTSGTLSTDTQYF	TGTGCCAGCAGCTCACCCGGGACTAGCGGTACTCTTAGCACAGATACGCAGTATTTT
TRBV4-3	many	TRBJ2-6	TRBD1	CASSQSGQGFSGANVLTF	TGCGCCAGCAGCCAATCGGGACAGGGCTTCTCTGGGGCCAACGTCCTGACTTTC
TRBV5-4	many	TRBJ1-1	.	CASSLMLNPENTEAFF	TGTGCCAGCAGCTTGATGCTGAACCCAGAGAACACTGAAGCTTTCTTT
TRBV12-3/TRBV12-4	few	TRBJ1-1	.	CASSFGEGRGNTEAFF	.
TRBV3-1	.	TRBJ1-6	.	CASSPDPAAYNSPLHF	TGTGCCAGCAGTCCAGACCCAGCGGCCTATAATTCACCCCTCCACTTT
TRBV4-3	many	TRBJ2-2	.	CASSQEAERQLFF	TGCGCCAGCAGCCAAGAAGCAGAAAGACAGCTGTTTTTT
TRBV7-2	many	TRBJ1-2	TRBD1	CASSSNRGQSYTF	TGTGCCAGCAGCTCAAACAGGGGGCAAAGCTACACCTTC
TRBV9	few	TRBJ2-7	TRBD1	CASSVDKGAIYEQYF	TGTGCCAGCAGCGTAGATAAGGGGGCGATCTACGAGCAGTACTTC
TRBV7-2	many	TRBJ2-3	.	CASSLGGLLTDTQYF	TGTGCCAGCAGCTTAGGGGGCCTCCTCACAGATACGCAGTATTTT
TRBV3-1	few	TRBJ1-4	.	CASSHPGVGFPKLFF	TGTGCCAGCAGCCATCCTGGCGTCGGATTTCCAAAACTGTTTTTT
TRBV6-1	.	TRBJ2-5	TRBD1	CASSGGRRETQYF	TGTGCCAGCTCAGGGGGCAGGAGGGAGACCCAGTACTTC
TRBV29-1	many	TRBJ1-2	TRBD1	CSVGDRSYGYTF	TGCAGCGTTGGGGACAGGAGCTATGGCTACACCTTC
TRBV24-1	many	TRBJ2-1	TRBD2	CATSDGTSSYNEQFF	TGTGCCACCAGTGATGGGACTAGCTCCTACAATGAGCAGTTCTTC
TRBV7-9	.	TRBJ1-1	TRBD1	CASSLGQGVEAFF	TGTGCCAGCAGCCTGGGACAGGGGGTTGAAGCTTTCTTT
TRBV28	few	TRBJ2-3	.	CASSERTVTDTQYF	TGTGCCAGCAGCGAGCGGACTGTCACAGATACGCAGTATTTT
TRBV12-3/TRBV12-4	many	TRBJ2-1	.	CATTIDLNEQFF	TGTGCCACCACTATTGACTTAAATGAGCAGTTCTTC
TRBV18	many	TRBJ1-1	.	CASSPPSEQNTEAFF	TGTGCCAGCTCACCACCTTCGGAACAGAACACTGAAGCTTTCTTT